The 22 T cell receptor beta chains reported below all come from one sample, sequenced in a study of T-cell reconstitution after alpha-beta-depleted transplantation in children. For TCRbeta, the library was prepared with unique molecular identifiers. TCRdb re-called the PCR reads through MiXCR, storing one row per CDR3 protein. This table has hundreds of thousands of distinct CDR3 sequences, about 15% appearing once. The source material was PBMCs, mostly from graft donor cells, sampled 360 days after TCRalphabeta/CD19-depleted stem cell transplant. The source of these receptors is a male patient between 2 and 15 years old who had a stem cell transplant for acute lymphoblastic leukemia, so the T cells may come from the graft donor.

The CDR3 region is CSARLAGDFETQYF. For the CDR3, the DNA is TGCAGTGCTAGGCTAGCGGGGGATTTTGAGACCCAGTACTTC. The chain couples TRBV20-1 to TRBJ2-5; 10 bases map to TRBD2. The junction had 6 bases not matched to a gene; V was cut back by 3 bases and J by 5 bases. The CDR3 runs 14 residues. Germline lookup yields CDR1 DFQATT and CDR2 SNEGSKA (reference sequence).

The V gene is TRBV14, the J gene TRBJ2-1, with D possibly matching TRBD1 (6 bases). The length of the CDR3 is 13 residues. Trimming removed 8 bases at V and 13 bases at J, with 21 bases between. In germline, CDR1 is SGHDN, CDR2 FVKESK. The CDR3 bases are TGTGCCAGCTCGCATCGGACAGACGAGGGTCAGTTCTTC. The encoded protein is CASSHRTDEGQFF.

The genes are TRBV12-3 or TRBV12-4 and TRBJ2-1; TRBD2 aligns across 8 bases. The CDR3 has 16 amino acids. J gave up 7 bases and V 7 bases, and 15 bases lay outside the gene matches. The CDR3 sequence is CASKFSRGGPRNEQFF. CDR3 nucleotides: TGTGCCAGCAAGTTTTCCCGCGGGGGGCCGCGGAATGAGCAGTTCTTC.

This chain links TRBV2 with TRBJ2-1; 8 bases line up with TRBD1. Germline V gives CDR1 SNHLY, CDR2 FYNNEI. Trimming cost V 11 bases and J 6 bases; bases outside gene matches: 12. The CDR3 consists of 14 residues. The CDR3 DNA is TGTGCCGCCCCGGACAGGGTCAGCTTCAATGAGCAGTTCTTC. Its protein is CAAPDRVSFNEQFF.

This clonotype was recorded a few times. The chain is built from TRBV4-1 and TRBJ1-4; D call uncertain. Germline lookup yields CDR1 MGHRA and CDR2 YSYEKL. The CDR3 contains 14 residues. The ends were cut back, 5 bases at V and 7 bases at J, with 14 bases in the middle. In DNA form, the CDR3 reads TGCGCCAGCAGCAGCCCGGAGAGGAGTGAAAAACTGTTTTTT. Translated: CASSSPERSEKLFF.

V is TRBV7-9 and J is TRBJ1-2; maybe TRBD1 (5 bases). V was pared by 1 base and J by 8 bases, with 20 bases between. Germline CDR1 reads SEHNR; CDR2 reads FQNEAQ (reference sequence). The CDR3 is made up of 16 amino acids. The CDR3 reads CASSLDFAQGRDGYTF. The DNA for the CDR3 is TGTGCCAGCAGCTTAGACTTTGCGCAGGGAAGGGACGGCTACACCTTC.

The chain combines TRBV5-1 with TRBJ1-1; D may be TRBD1 (5 bases). CDR1 and CDR2 (germline): SGHRS, YFSETQ. Trimming left V 0 bases short and J 3 bases short, with 12 bases between. CDR3 length equals 15 residues. For the CDR3, the DNA is TGCGCCAGCAGCTTGGACCCGGGGCAGTACACTGAAGCTTTCTTT. Translation: CASSLDPGQYTEAFF.

The DNA of the CDR3 is TGTGCCAGCAGCTTATATACGAACACCGGGGAGCTGTTTTTT. Amino acids: CASSLYTNTGELFF. The J gene is TRBJ2-2, the V gene TRBV7-8, with D uncertain. In germline, CDR1 is SGHVS, CDR2 FQNEAQ. V dropped 2 bases and J dropped 0 bases, with 4 bases sitting between them. There are 14 residues in the CDR3.

The chain carries TRBV7-6 and TRBJ2-2; D unresolved. CDR3 length: 12 residues. Germline CDR1 SGHVS, CDR2 FNYEAQ. V lost 5 bases and J 7 bases, leaving 8 bases between the germline ends. CDR3 region: CASSLFHGELFF. Written as DNA, the CDR3 is TGTGCCAGCAGCCTATTCCACGGGGAGCTGTTTTTT.

There are a few counts of this clonotype. V is TRBV11-2 and J is TRBJ1-4, with D unclear. CDR1 SGHAT and CDR2 FQNNGV come from the germline V gene. Trimming removed 5 bases at V and 6 bases at J, with 10 bases between. The CDR3 loop spans 13 amino acids. CDR3 sequence: CASSPAVDEKLFF. The CDR3 DNA is TGTGCCAGCAGCCCCGCTGTAGATGAAAAACTGTTTTTT.

This rearrangement joins TRBV6-2 or TRBV6-3 to TRBJ1-2; D uncertain. The germline V and J ends were trimmed by 6 bases and 2 bases, with 10 bases remaining between them. This CDR3 comprises 13 residues. The germline V gene has CDR1 MNHEY and CDR2 SVGEGT. The CDR3 protein is CASSQGLNYGYTF. The CDR3 region has the DNA TGTGCCAGCAGCCAAGGATTGAACTATGGCTACACCTTC.

This clonotype was picked up a small number of times. The chain carries TRBV12-3 or TRBV12-4 and TRBJ2-7; 8 positions agree with TRBD1. Germline trimming cut 3 bases from V and 0 bases from J; bases unmatched to any gene: 7. This CDR3 comprises 16 residues. The CDR3 DNA reads as TGTGCCAGCAGTTTTCAGGGGGCGCGGATCTCCTACGAGCAGTACTTC. This gives the protein CASSFQGARISYEQYF.

In nucleotides, the CDR3 is TGTGCCAGCAGTTCGGGGGCGTGGGGAAACACCATATATTTT. This translates into CASSSGAWGNTIYF. V usage is TRBV12-3 or TRBV12-4 and J usage is TRBJ1-3; possibly TRBD1 for D (6 bases). V shed 4 bases and J shed 4 bases, with 11 bases lying between them. The CDR3 runs to 14 residues.

CDR3 loop: CSARDALAGGAQTDTQYF. In nucleotides, the CDR3 is TGCAGTGCTAGAGACGCACTAGCGGGAGGGGCCCAGACAGATACGCAGTATTTT. The rearrangement links TRBV20-1 to TRBJ2-3, with 13 bases identical to TRBD2. This CDR3 is built from 18 residues. From germline, CDR1 is DFQATT and CDR2 SNEGSKA (reference sequence). The trim removed 0 bases at V and 3 bases at J, leaving 9 bases unmatched.

This clonotype was observed many times. This chain uses TRBV20-1 with TRBJ2-1; D uncertain. Trimming stripped 8 bases from V and 0 bases from J, with 11 bases between. Germline CDR1 DFQATT, CDR2 SNEGSKA (reference sequence). The CDR3 runs 13 residues. The DNA for the CDR3 is TGCAGTCCCGAGGAGAGCTCCTACAATGAGCAGTTCTTC. Translation: CSPEESSYNEQFF.

This clonotype was detected a few times. The chain couples TRBV7-8 to TRBJ1-5, with D possibly TRBD1 on 6 matching bases. V gave up 6 bases and J gave up 1 base, with 13 bases separating them. The CDR3 has 15 amino acids. CDR1 and CDR2 from the germline V gene are SGHVS and FQNEAQ. CDR3 amino acids: CASRGGGGSNQPQHF. CDR3 in DNA: TGTGCCAGCAGGGGAGGGGGAGGGAGCAATCAGCCCCAGCATTTT.

This clonotype was counted only a few times. This chain joins TRBV5-1 and TRBJ2-2; the match to TRBD1 covers 9 bases. CDR1 is SGHRS and CDR2 is YFSETQ in the germline V gene. V lost 0 bases and J lost 4; bases outside the gene matches: 4. This CDR3 region has 16 residues. CDR3 nucleotide sequence: TGCGCCAGCAGCTTGGTGGTGACAGGGGGCACCGGGGAGCTGTTTTTT. Protein: CASSLVVTGGTGELFF.

This clonotype was seen only a few times. The V gene is TRBV4-3, the J gene TRBJ1-1; D perhaps matches TRBD1 (5 bases). Germline V gives CDR1 LGHNA, CDR2 YSLEER. CDR3 size: 13 residues. The V and J ends lost 0 bases and 8 bases respectively, with 10 bases between them. In DNA form, the CDR3 reads TGCGCCAGCAGCCAAGATTTCGCAGGGGAAGCTTTCTTT. It yields the protein CASSQDFAGEAFF.

This clonotype has at least ten counts. The chain has TRBV5-1 and TRBJ2-2; D unclear. The CDR3 has 14 residues. CDR1 and CDR2 from the germline V gene are SGHRS and YFSETQ. The V end lost 5 bases, the J end lost 1 base, and 9 bases lay between the germline ends. CDR3 DNA sequence: TGCGCCAGCAGGAGCAGAATGAACACCGGGGAGCTGTTTTTT. Its protein is CASRSRMNTGELFF. Looking up the rest from reference TRBV5-1 and TRBJ2-2 gives the full variable domain: KAGVTQTPRYLIKTRGQQVTLSCSPISGHRSVSWYQQTPGQGLQFLFEYFSETQRNKGNFPGRFSGRQFSNSRSEMNVSTLELGDSALYLCASRSRMNTGELFFGEGSRLTVL.

This chain links TRBV5-1 with TRBJ2-1; 7 bases are shared with TRBD2. The V and J ends lost 4 bases and 8 bases, in that order; junction bases with no gene match: 15. The CDR3 is 16 residues long. Germline V gene sequence: CDR1 SGHRS, CDR2 YFSETQ. CDR3 region: CASSPPGGRKWDEQFF. CDR3 DNA sequence: TGCGCCAGCAGCCCGCCGGGGGGACGTAAATGGGATGAGCAGTTCTTC. Combining the CDR3 with reference TRBV5-1 and TRBJ2-1 gives the whole variable domain KAGVTQTPRYLIKTRGQQVTLSCSPISGHRSVSWYQQTPGQGLQFLFEYFSETQRNKGNFPGRFSGRQFSNSRSEMNVSTLELGDSALYLCASSPPGGRKWDEQFFGPGTRLTVL.

V is TRBV20-1 and J is TRBJ2-1; D remains unclear. The CDR3 loop spans 11 amino acids. The V end was cut by 3 bases, the J end by 5 bases, with 5 bases between. Germline V lookup: CDR1 DFQATT, CDR2 SNEGSKA (reference sequence). The CDR3 nucleotides are TGCAGTGCTAGTAAGAACAATGAGCAGTTCTTC. Its protein product is CSASKNNEQFF.

J is TRBJ1-1 and V is TRBV12-3 or TRBV12-4, with D possibly TRBD1 on 5 matching bases. V shed 1 base and J shed 3 bases, with 12 bases lying between them. This CDR3 is 15 amino acids long. The CDR3 nucleotides read TGTGCCAGCAGTTTAGTCCTGGGACTATACACTGAAGCTTTCTTT. Its protein product is CASSLVLGLYTEAFF.